This TCR beta chain was captured by sequencing in a study of control samples from healthy donors and cancer patients. Germline loops: CDR1 KGHSH, CDR2 LQKENI. CDR3 length equals 16 residues. The V segment lost 3 bases and the J segment 5 bases; nucleotides outside the gene matches: 9. Clones were read by immunoSEQ multiplex PCR, and TCRdb kept only the in-frame ones, dropping some. The sample includes some 130,000 clones, roughly 91% seen only once; the top ten take about 1.5%. The clonotype was recovered from a man aged 50 to 59 with head and neck cancer. Sequencing used PBMCs. The rearrangement uses TRBV18 and TRBJ1-1; 10 positions agree with TRBD1. The CDR3, as DNA: TGTGCCAGCTCACCGGGACAGGGGATGGGGAAAACTGAAGCTTTCTTT. Amino acid sequence: CASSPGQGMGKTEAFF.